Following are 22 T cell receptor beta chains from one sample sequenced in a study of shared clonotypes between healthy human individuals. Profiling relied on immunoSEQ multiplex PCR, and the TCRdb table lists in-frame clones only, not all of them. The sample has over 950,000 clones, approximately 80% seen once. The sample comprised memory CD4+ T cells from PBMCs. Subset given: CD45RA-negative fraction. These TCRs come from a man between 18 and 29 years old in good health. Some clones in this sample may be carry-over from other donors' samples.

This clone was counted once. The CDR3 loop reads CASTIAGANYNEQFF. CDR3 sequence (DNA): TGTGCCAGCACAATAGCGGGAGCGAATTACAATGAGCAGTTCTTC. This chain links TRBV28 with TRBJ2-1; 9 bases align to TRBD2. The CDR3 spans 15 residues. Germline V gene data show CDR1 as MDHEN and CDR2 as SYDVKM. Trimming took 7 bases from V and 4 from J; bases not matched to a gene: 8. The full variable domain, rest sourced from reference TRBV28 and TRBJ2-1, is DVKVTQSSRYLVKRTGEKVFLECVQDMDHENMFWYRQDPGLGLRLIYFSYDVKMKEKGDIPEGYSVSREKKERFSLILESASTNQTSMYLCASTIAGANYNEQFFGPGTRLTVL.

Worth noting for this clone: With only one base between it and a far larger clone, this is likely a read error. The rearrangement links TRBV6-5 to TRBJ2-1, with TRBD2 matching over 9 bases. The germline CDR1 and CDR2 sequences are MNHEY and SVGAGI. With V trimmed by 4 bases and J by 3 bases, 4 bases remained unmatched. The CDR3 is made up of 15 amino acids. This chain's CDR3 is CASSLVTSGYNEQFF. DNA for the CDR3: TGTGCCAGCAGTTTAGTGACTAGCGGCTACAATGAGCAGTTCTTC.

The V and J genes are TRBV5-1 and TRBJ2-2, with D possibly TRBD2 on 6 matching bases. There are 14 residues in the CDR3. V was shortened by 0 bases and J by 6 bases, with 9 bases between the two germline ends. Germline V gives CDR1 SGHRS, CDR2 YFSETQ. In DNA, the CDR3 is TGCGCCAGCAGCTTGGCCGGGGGATCCGGGGAGCTGTTTTTT. Protein product: CASSLAGGSGELFF.

The chain has TRBV28 and TRBJ2-3, with D unclear. Deletions cut 6 bases from V and 4 bases from J, with 5 bases between. In germline, CDR1 is MDHEN, CDR2 SYDVKM. The CDR3 has 11 residues. The CDR3, as DNA: TGTGCCAGCAGAAAGTCAGATACGCAGTATTTT. Its protein is CASRKSDTQYF.

This chain uses TRBV7-2 with TRBJ1-2; D may be TRBD1 (6 bases). The CDR3 spans 13 residues. The germline V gene encodes CDR1 SGHTA and CDR2 FQGNSA. Trimming took off 4 bases at V and 4 bases at J, with 10 bases between the two ends. The CDR3 loop is CASSYREGYGYTF. The DNA of the CDR3 is TGTGCCAGCAGCTACAGGGAGGGCTATGGCTACACCTTC.

The V gene is TRBV5-6, the J gene TRBJ2-7; weak D call: TRBD2 (6 bases). The CDR3 is 15 amino acids. Germline assignment: CDR1 SGHDT and CDR2 YYEEEE. Trimming pared 4 bases from V and 3 bases from J, leaving 17 bases between. The CDR3: CASSARAGLVYEQYF. CDR3 DNA: TGTGCCAGCAGCGCGCGCGCGGGACTCGTCTACGAGCAGTACTTC.

This rearrangement joins TRBV7-2 to TRBJ1-1, with 8 bases that match TRBD1. J lost 4 bases, V lost 5 bases, and 6 bases had no gene match. The CDR3 runs to 14 residues. CDR1 SGHTA and CDR2 FQGNSA come from the germline V gene. CDR3 sequence: CASSPQGEGTEAFF. CDR3 coding DNA: TGTGCCAGCAGCCCACAGGGGGAGGGCACTGAAGCTTTCTTT.

This chain joins TRBV6-4 and TRBJ1-2; D call uncertain. The V end lost 6 bases, the J end lost 2 bases, and 10 bases lay between the germline ends. Per germline, CDR1 MRHNA and CDR2 SNTAGT. The CDR3 has 13 residues. The CDR3 nucleotides read TGTGCCAGCAGACTCGGGTCAAACTATGGCTACACCTTC. Its protein is CASRLGSNYGYTF.

This clone was detected ten times or more. Other DNA sequences in this sample translate to the same CDR3. The genes are TRBV9 and TRBJ2-7; 8 positions agree with TRBD1. Germline assignment: CDR1 SGDLS and CDR2 YYNGEE. The V segment lost 3 bases and the J segment 2 bases; nucleotides outside the gene matches: 4. The CDR3 consists of 14 residues. The CDR3 region has the DNA TGTGCCAGCAGCGAACAGGGGGTGCCCTACGAGCAGTACTTC. This translates into CASSEQGVPYEQYF.

The V and J genes are TRBV2 and TRBJ2-3; 8 bases align to TRBD2. CDR1 SNHLY and CDR2 FYNNEI come from the germline V gene. The V and J ends lost 6 bases and 2 bases, in that order; junction bases with no gene match: 10. This CDR3 is built from 16 residues. The chain's CDR3 is CASRGRAGGLTDTQYF. For the CDR3, the DNA is TGTGCCAGCAGGGGCCGGGCGGGAGGCCTCACAGATACGCAGTATTTT. Full variable domain (missing parts from reference TRBV2 and TRBJ2-3): EPEVTQTPSHQVTQMGQEVILRCVPISNHLYFYWYRQILGQKVEFLVSFYNNEISEKSEIFDDQFSVERPDGSNFTLKIRSTKLEDSAMYFCASRGRAGGLTDTQYFGPGTRLTVL.

For this clone: Other DNA sequences in the same sample also yield this CDR3. V gene TRBV7-2 combines with J gene TRBJ2-5; weak D call: TRBD2 (5 bases). V shed 0 bases and J shed 3 bases, with 11 bases lying between them. The CDR3 runs to 15 residues. The germline CDR1 and CDR2 sequences are SGHTA and FQGNSA. CDR3 sequence: CASSLAGLAEETQYF. CDR3 coding DNA: TGTGCCAGCAGCTTAGCCGGACTGGCGGAAGAGACCCAGTACTTC.

In this sample, this clone turned up a few times. The CDR3 sequence is CASSQPGTAYGYTF. The CDR3 DNA sequence: TGTGCCAGCAGCCAACCCGGGACAGCCTATGGCTACACCTTC. The chain uses TRBV4-2 and TRBJ1-2, with 7 positions matching TRBD1. CDR1 LGHNA and CDR2 YNFKEQ come from the germline V gene. The CDR3 is made up of 14 amino acids. V trimming: 2 bases; J trimming: 4 bases; junction bases outside the gene matches: 4.

The chain couples TRBV6-1 to TRBJ1-5; TRBD1 might be the D (5 bases). Germline CDR1 is MNHNS and CDR2 is SASEGT. The V end was cut by 4 bases, the J end by 2 bases, with 18 bases between. The CDR3 is 17 amino acids. The CDR3 sequence: CASSATSGGLGNQPQHF. CDR3 in DNA: TGTGCCAGCAGTGCTACCTCGGGGGGGTTAGGCAATCAGCCCCAGCATTTT.

V and J are TRBV27 and TRBJ2-2, with D maybe TRBD2 (6 bases). The CDR3 length is 17 residues. Trimming pared 0 bases from V and 4 bases from J, leaving 15 bases between. Germline CDR1 is MNHEY and CDR2 is SMNVEV (reference sequence). DNA of the CDR3: TGTGCCAGCAGTTTATCCCGAGGTGTAGCGGCCACCGGGGAGCTGTTTTTT. It is translated as CASSLSRGVAATGELFF.

The chain links TRBV7-9 to TRBJ2-3; 10 bases map to TRBD1. This CDR3 spans 17 amino acids. The germline CDR1 and CDR2 sequences are SEHNR and FQNEAQ (reference sequence). Losses at the gene ends were 5 bases for V and 2 bases for J; bases not matched to a gene: 10. This CDR3 reads CASSEIPGQGITDTQYF. DNA of the CDR3: TGTGCCAGCAGCGAGATTCCGGGACAGGGGATCACAGATACGCAGTATTTT.

The chain is built from TRBV6-5 and TRBJ2-7, with 8 positions matching TRBD1. The CDR3 covers 14 residues. The ends lost 5 bases at V and 5 bases at J; junction bases unmatched: 8. The germline gives CDR1 MNHEY, CDR2 SVGAGI. DNA for the CDR3: TGTGCCAGCAGTCGAACAGGGGGAGGCCACGAGCAGTACTTC. Protein: CASSRTGGGHEQYF.

The chain is built from TRBV4-2 and TRBJ1-3; D is perhaps TRBD1 (6 bases). The germline V gene encodes CDR1 LGHNA and CDR2 YNFKEQ. Trimming removed 4 bases from V and 1 base from J, with 14 bases in between. The CDR3 totals 16 residues. In DNA, the CDR3 is TGTGCCAGCAGCCCCAGAGGGGGAGCATCTGGAAACACCATATATTTT. Translating it yields CASSPRGGASGNTIYF.

This chain joins TRBV28 and TRBJ1-2; unclear D gene. Germline V gives CDR1 MDHEN, CDR2 SYDVKM. This CDR3 is built from 13 residues. The germline V and J ends were trimmed by 4 bases and 4 bases, with 10 bases remaining between them. This chain's CDR3 is CASSSTDSYGYTF. Here the CDR3 DNA reads TGTGCCAGCAGTTCGACGGACTCCTATGGCTACACCTTC.

The chain joins TRBV2 to TRBJ2-3; TRBD1 is a possible D gene (5 bases). This CDR3 contains 16 residues. Trimming took 7 bases from V and 0 from J, leaving 17 bases between them. CDR1 and CDR2 (germline): SNHLY, FYNNEI. CDR3 nucleotide sequence: TGTGCCAGCATCCTTGAAGGGGCGGTGAGCACAGATACGCAGTATTTT. This encodes CASILEGAVSTDTQYF. Together with reference TRBV2 and TRBJ2-3, the CDR3 gives the full variable domain: EPEVTQTPSHQVTQMGQEVILRCVPISNHLYFYWYRQILGQKVEFLVSFYNNEISEKSEIFDDQFSVERPDGSNFTLKIRSTKLEDSAMYFCASILEGAVSTDTQYFGPGTRLTVL.

The chain links TRBV2 to TRBJ1-2; no clear D gene. Deletions cut 9 bases from V and 8 bases from J, with 13 bases between. This CDR3 comprises 11 residues. Germline loops: CDR1 SNHLY, CDR2 FYNNEI. The CDR3 spells CASTTSRGYTF. DNA of the CDR3: TGTGCCAGTACGACATCGAGGGGCTACACCTTC.

The chain joins TRBV11-2 to TRBJ2-2; TRBD2 might be the D (5 bases). CDR1 SGHAT and CDR2 FQNNGV come from the germline V gene. V was trimmed by 2 bases and J by 4 bases, leaving 8 bases between them. The CDR3 is 14 amino acids. For the CDR3, the DNA is TGTGCCAGCAGCTTAATAGCGAGCACCGGGGAGCTGTTTTTT. Protein sequence: CASSLIASTGELFF. The entire variable domain, with the rest obtained from reference TRBV11-2 and TRBJ2-2, is as follows: EAGVAQSPRYKIIEKRQSVAFWCNPISGHATLYWYQQILGQGPKLLIQFQNNGVVDDSQLPKDRFSAERLKGVDSTLKIQPAKLEDSAVYLCASSLIASTGELFFGEGSRLTVL.

The chain is built from TRBV5-1 and TRBJ2-3, with 7 nucleotides matching TRBD2. The length of the CDR3 is 16 residues. The germline gives CDR1 SGHRS, CDR2 YFSETQ. The V and J ends lost 4 bases and 0 bases, in that order; junction bases with no gene match: 8. As DNA, the CDR3 is TGCGCCAGCAGCCCACCTAGCGGAGGTAGCACAGATACGCAGTATTTT. It is translated as CASSPPSGGSTDTQYF.